The 21 T cell receptor beta chains given below trace back to one sample, sequenced in a study of blood T cell repertoires in COVID-19. The assay was immunoSEQ multiplex PCR, and TCRdb's table has in-frame clones only and misses some. The sample holds 150,000 to 250,000 clones, 90% to 95% seen once. Sequenced: peripheral blood. These receptor sequences come from a man aged 30-40 years with COVID-19, enrolled during active disease.

The chain links TRBV12-3 or TRBV12-4 to TRBJ1-5; D may be TRBD1 (6 bases). Trimming took off 6 bases at V and 6 bases at J, with 12 bases between the two ends. This CDR3 is 13 amino acids long. CDR3 protein: CASSTSGVQPQHF. CDR3 bases: TGTGCCAGCAGCACTTCAGGGGTTCAGCCCCAGCATTTT.

J is TRBJ1-2 and V is TRBV5-6, with a tentative D call TRBD1 (5 bases). V shed 0 bases and J shed 4 bases, with 13 bases lying between them. CDR3 length equals 15 residues. Germline loops: CDR1 SGHDT, CDR2 YYEEEE. In DNA, the CDR3 is TGTGCCAGCAGCTTGGGTGCGGCAGGGCCCTATGGCTACACCTTC. This sequence encodes CASSLGAAGPYGYTF.

The chain couples TRBV9 to TRBJ2-2; 9 bases fit TRBD2. Trimming at V came to 4 bases and at J to 2 bases, leaving 12 bases not matched to a gene. The CDR3 spans 18 residues. Germline values: CDR1 SGDLS, CDR2 YYNGEE. CDR3 sequence (DNA): TGTGCCAGCAGCCCGGAGCGGAGCGGGGGGCTTAACACCGGGGAGCTGTTTTTT. It specifies CASSPERSGGLNTGELFF.

V and J are TRBV14 and TRBJ1-2; perhaps TRBD1 as D (5 bases). This CDR3 has 15 residues. Trimming stripped 4 bases from V and 3 bases from J, with 15 bases between. Germline V gene lookup returns CDR1 SGHDN and CDR2 FVKESK. The CDR3 reads CASSPWQGSDYGYTF. The CDR3 DNA follows: TGTGCCAGCAGCCCCTGGCAGGGATCGGACTATGGCTACACCTTC.

V usage is TRBV19 and J usage is TRBJ1-6; possibly TRBD1 for D (6 bases). The germline V gene encodes CDR1 LNHDA and CDR2 SQIVND (reference sequence). The CDR3 is 16 amino acids. Trimming removed 6 bases at V and 7 bases at J, with 19 bases between. CDR3 in amino acids: CASSPLPGRGNSPLHF. The CDR3 DNA follows: TGTGCCAGTAGCCCTCTGCCAGGCAGGGGAAATTCACCCCTCCACTTT.

This rearrangement joins TRBV5-1 to TRBJ2-1, with 7 bases aligning to TRBD2. J lost 0 bases, V lost 4 bases, and 4 bases had no gene match. CDR3 length equals 15 residues. Germline lookup yields CDR1 SGHRS and CDR2 YFSETQ. CDR3: CASSPPSGSYNEQFF. In DNA, the CDR3 is TGCGCCAGCAGCCCCCCTAGCGGCTCCTACAATGAGCAGTTCTTC.

J is TRBJ2-5 and V is TRBV7-7; D call uncertain. Trimming stripped 5 bases from V and 5 bases from J, with 6 bases between. Germline V gives CDR1 SSHAT, CDR2 FNYEAQ (reference sequence). The CDR3 has 11 residues. Here the CDR3 DNA reads TGTGCCAGCAGCCCTGTCGAGACCCAGTACTTC. This sequence encodes CASSPVETQYF.

The J gene is TRBJ2-1, the V gene TRBV18; perhaps TRBD2 as D (6 bases). V dropped 3 bases and J dropped 10 bases, with 22 bases sitting between them. The CDR3 loop spans 16 amino acids. The germline V gene has CDR1 KGHSH and CDR2 LQKENI. CDR3 loop: CASSPTGLGGAGEQFF. The CDR3 bases are TGTGCCAGCTCACCCACTGGACTGGGGGGTGCTGGAGAGCAGTTCTTC. The full variable domain, with the rest looked up from reference TRBV18 and TRBJ2-1, is NAGVMQNPRHLVRRRGQEARLRCSPMKGHSHVYWYRQLPEEGLKFMVYLQKENIIDESGMPKERFSAEFPKEGPSILRIQQVVRGDSAAYFCASSPTGLGGAGEQFFGPGTRLTVL.

V and J are TRBV5-4 and TRBJ1-6; 10 bases are a match to TRBD1. CDR3 length: 16 residues. J gave up 6 bases and V 6 bases, and 9 bases lay outside the gene matches. Germline CDR1 reads SGHNT; CDR2 reads YYREEE (reference sequence). As DNA, the CDR3 is TGTGCCAGCACCACGCGACAGGGGGCAGGTAATTCACCCCTCCACTTT. Protein product: CASTTRQGAGNSPLHF.

This chain uses TRBV3-1 (or the pseudogene TRBV3-2) with TRBJ2-3; D gene ambiguous. Looked up from germline, CDR1 is LGHDT and CDR2 is YNNKEL (reference sequence). The CDR3 loop spans 12 amino acids. V was pared by 3 bases and J by 4 bases, with 5 bases between. The CDR3: CASSHPADTQYF. DNA of the CDR3: TGTGCCAGCAGCCACCCGGCAGATACGCAGTATTTT.

The chain joins TRBV6-5 to TRBJ1-2; TRBD1 matches 11 bases. The junction had 10 bases not matched to a gene; V was cut back by 11 bases and J by 8 bases. CDR1 and CDR2 from the germline V gene are MNHEY and SVGAGI. This CDR3 has 13 amino acids. CDR3 sequence reads: CAVGTGGWTGYTF. The CDR3 bases are TGTGCCGTCGGGACAGGGGGGTGGACGGGCTACACCTTC.

The chain couples TRBV9 to TRBJ2-7; tentative D call: TRBD2 (6 bases). Germline V gene data show CDR1 as SGDLS and CDR2 as YYNGEE. This CDR3 is 14 amino acids long. Trimming pared 2 bases from V and 2 bases from J, leaving 11 bases between. The DNA for the CDR3 is TGTGCCAGCAGCGTCGGGGGTTTCCCCTACGAGCAGTACTTC. Translating gives CASSVGGFPYEQYF.

This chain uses TRBV29-1 with TRBJ2-3, with 7 nucleotides matching TRBD1. The CDR3 extends over 16 amino acids. The germline V gene encodes CDR1 SQVTM and CDR2 ANQGSEA. The J segment lost 0 bases and the V segment lost 7 bases, leaving 13 bases of the junction unmatched. DNA for the CDR3: TGCAGCGCAACGGGACAGATTCCCACTAGCACAGATACGCAGTATTTT. It translates to CSATGQIPTSTDTQYF.

V gene TRBV6-5 combines with J gene TRBJ1-6; 8 bases agree with TRBD1. Germline V gives CDR1 MNHEY, CDR2 SVGAGI. This CDR3 has 15 residues. V shed 6 bases and J 8 bases; nucleotides not matched to a gene: 9. CDR3 coding DNA: TGTGCCAGCAGCCCCCGGGACAGGAGAGATTCACCCCTCCACTTT. This encodes CASSPRDRRDSPLHF.

This sequence joins TRBV4-1 and TRBJ1-5; D call uncertain. Trimming took 1 base from V and 2 from J, leaving 12 bases between them. The CDR3 has 16 residues. Germline CDR1 and CDR2: MGHRA and YSYEKL. For the CDR3, the DNA is TGCGCCAGCAGCCAAGGTCAAGATTCGGGCAATCAGCCCCAGCATTTT. This sequence encodes CASSQGQDSGNQPQHF.

This chain uses TRBV7-9 with TRBJ1-4; D unclear. Germline V gene lookup returns CDR1 SEHNR and CDR2 FQNEAQ (reference sequence). The ends were cut back, 3 bases at V and 5 bases at J, with 10 bases in the middle. CDR3 length: 14 amino acids. In DNA form, the CDR3 reads TGTGCCAGCAGCTTCGGTTTGGGCAATGAAAAACTGTTTTTT. Translation gives CASSFGLGNEKLFF.

The chain employs TRBV6-5 and TRBJ1-5; 7 nucleotides agree with TRBD1. V was pared by 7 bases and J by 1 base, with 4 bases of the junction left unmatched. Germline CDR1 reads MNHEY; CDR2 reads SVGAGI. The CDR3 totals 14 residues. This CDR3 reads CASMGRGSNQPQHF. CDR3 nucleotides: TGTGCCAGCATGGGCAGGGGGAGCAATCAGCCCCAGCATTTT.

The chain is built from TRBV5-6 and TRBJ1-2; a possible D gene is TRBD1 (5 bases). The CDR3 loop spans 12 amino acids. Germline assignment: CDR1 SGHDT and CDR2 YYEEEE. V was shortened by 1 base and J by 4 bases, with 5 bases between the two germline ends. CDR3 region: CASSLTGYGYTF. The CDR3 DNA sequence: TGTGCCAGCAGCTTGACAGGCTATGGCTACACCTTC. Variable domain in full (rest from reference TRBV5-6 and TRBJ1-2): DAGVTQSPTHLIKTRGQQVTLRCSPKSGHDTVSWYQQALGQGPQFIFQYYEEEERQRGNFPDRFSGHQFPNYSSELNVNALLLGDSALYLCASSLTGYGYTFGSGTRLTVV.

This CDR3 reads CASSYSPLEQFF. The CDR3 DNA reads as TGTGCCAGCAGCTACTCACCCCTTGAGCAGTTCTTC. The rearrangement uses TRBV3-1 (or the pseudogene TRBV3-2) and TRBJ2-1, with D hard to call. The V end was cut by 5 bases, the J end by 9 bases, with 11 bases between. The CDR3 sequence is 12 residues long. Germline CDR1 LGHDT, CDR2 YNNKEL (reference sequence).

V is TRBV2 and J is TRBJ2-7; D is uncertain. The V and J ends lost 3 bases and 1 base respectively, with 7 bases between them. CDR1 is SNHLY and CDR2 is FYNNEI in the germline V gene. CDR3 length: 13 amino acids. The CDR3 bases are TGTGCCAGCAGTGACCCCAATTCCTACGAGCAGTACTTC. Amino acids: CASSDPNSYEQYF.

The V gene is TRBV10-3, the J gene TRBJ1-1; D is perhaps TRBD1 (5 bases). The CDR3 loop spans 15 amino acids. The germline V and J ends were trimmed by 8 bases and 5 bases, with 21 bases remaining between them. CDR1 is ENHRY and CDR2 is SYGVKD in the germline V gene. The CDR3 loop reads CAISLAGTPPTEAFF. The CDR3 bases are TGTGCCATCTCCCTCGCAGGGACTCCCCCAACTGAAGCTTTCTTT.